Sequencing of this T cell receptor (beta chain) was carried out in a study of identical twins. Healthy Caucasians alone served as donors. Via MiXCR, TCRdb re-called the 5' RACE reads, giving one row per CDR3 protein. The sample contains around 670,000 distinct CDR3 sequences, over 5% of which appear only once. This clonotype was seen only a few times. Its antigen remains unknown. Notes on the study in general: Sharing of beta out-of-frame sequences by twins showed a weaker excess. Findings came from cross-sectional statistics, without long-term follow-up of donors. It was possible that invariant MAIT and iNKT cells partly confounded the zero-insertion analyses.

CDR3 length: 13 residues. Looked up from germline, CDR1 is SGDLS and CDR2 is YYNGEE. V was trimmed by 3 bases and J by 8 bases, leaving 11 bases between them. Sequencing input: naive T cells sorted from blood. The chain recombines TRBV9 with TRBJ2-2; D call uncertain. The TCR comes from a young man in good health. CDR3 residues: CASSAQTPGELFF. For the CDR3, the DNA is TGTGCCAGCAGCGCCCAGACTCCGGGGGAGCTGTTTTTT. Variable domain in full (rest from reference TRBV9 and TRBJ2-2): DSGVTQTPKHLITATGQRVTLRCSPRSGDLSVYWYQQSLDQGLQFLIQYYNGEERAKGNILERFSAQQFPDLHSELNLSSLELGDSALYFCASSAQTPGELFFGEGSRLTVL.